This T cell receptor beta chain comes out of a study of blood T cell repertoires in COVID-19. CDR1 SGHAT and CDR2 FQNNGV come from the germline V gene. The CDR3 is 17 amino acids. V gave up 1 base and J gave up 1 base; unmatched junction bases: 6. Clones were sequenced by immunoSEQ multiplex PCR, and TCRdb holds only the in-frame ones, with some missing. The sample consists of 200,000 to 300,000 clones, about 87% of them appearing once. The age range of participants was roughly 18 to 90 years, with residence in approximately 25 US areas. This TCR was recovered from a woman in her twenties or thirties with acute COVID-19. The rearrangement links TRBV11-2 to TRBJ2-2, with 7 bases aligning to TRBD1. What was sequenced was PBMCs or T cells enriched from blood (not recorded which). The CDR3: CASSLGMDRLNTGELFF. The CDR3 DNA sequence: TGTGCCAGCAGCTTAGGTATGGACAGGCTGAACACCGGGGAGCTGTTTTTT. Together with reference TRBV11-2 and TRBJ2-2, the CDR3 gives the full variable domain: EAGVAQSPRYKIIEKRQSVAFWCNPISGHATLYWYQQILGQGPKLLIQFQNNGVVDDSQLPKDRFSAERLKGVDSTLKIQPAKLEDSAVYLCASSLGMDRLNTGELFFGEGSRLTVL.